This T cell receptor beta chain derives from a study of blood T cell repertoires in COVID-19. Per germline, CDR1 SGDLS and CDR2 YYNGEE. This CDR3 is 13 amino acids long. V was shortened by 0 bases and J by 6 bases, with 7 bases between the two germline ends. Clones were sequenced by immunoSEQ multiplex PCR, and TCRdb holds only the in-frame ones, with some missing. This table holds around 370,000 clones, around 90% found once. This clone was seen a few times. The TCR sequence derives from a young man with active or convalescent COVID-19. The chain joins TRBV9 to TRBJ2-1, with no clear D. Material: peripheral blood. In DNA, the CDR3 is TGTGCCAGCAGCGTAGGCGCGGTCAATGAGCAGTTCTTC. Translation: CASSVGAVNEQFF.